This TCR beta chain was identified during a study of blood T cells in healthy people across ages. A sample-barcoded 5' primer and a J-beta primer mix were used in a second PCR of roughly 7 to 11 cycles. Each CDR3 protein gets one entry after TCRdb re-called the 5' RACE reads with MiXCR. The sample has roughly 2 million distinct CDR3 sequences, 40% to 55% seen once. Trimming stripped 3 bases from V and 3 bases from J, with 14 bases between. The CDR3 runs to 14 residues. Germline-derived CDR1 and CDR2 are DFQATT and SNEGSKA (reference sequence). Sequencing was performed on blood. The chain is built from TRBV20-1 and TRBJ1-2; D uncertain. This clonotype originated in a woman in her thirties or forties in good health. The CDR3, as DNA: TGCAGTGCTAGTCGGACTCAATCTCACTATGGCTACACCTTC. It translates to CSASRTQSHYGYTF.